This TCR beta chain was profiled in a study of spatial heterogeneity in lung cancer. TCRdb analysed the 5' RACE reads with MiXCR anew, one entry per CDR3 protein. This sample carries 2,500 to 3,000 distinct CDR3 sequences, over 10% of them seen once, and the ten largest clones take about 39%. The time point denotes: sample taken at primary tumor resection. Researchers sequenced whole RNA taken from tumor, nontumor lung or frozen PBMC without sorting. After removal of 4 bases from V and 4 bases from J, the junction contained 5 bases not matched to a gene. CDR3 length equals 14 residues. Germline values: CDR1 SGHDT, CDR2 YYEEEE. This clonotype was recorded many times.

The receptor was derived from a male donor with early-stage non-small cell lung cancer. V is TRBV5-6 and J is TRBJ2-3, with 8 bases aligning to TRBD2. The sequences come from normal lung tissue next to the tumor, collected at surgery. DNA for the CDR3: TGTGCCAGCAGCGCGCGGGAGGCCCCAGATACGCAGTATTTT. Translated: CASSAREAPDTQYF.